The 28 T cell receptor beta chains given below trace back to one sample, sequenced in a study of T cell responses to AZD1222 COVID-19 vaccine. Here immunoSEQ multiplex PCR was the method, and the copy in TCRdb shows in-frame clones only, minus some. The sample has 40,000 to 60,000 clones, approximately 90% seen once. The material sequenced was peripheral blood, taken 28 days after the second AZD1222 dose. Receptors originate from an adult who received the AZD1222 COVID-19 vaccine.

The CDR3 region is CASSKERSGVYNEQFF. The CDR3 DNA reads TGTGCCAGCAGCAAAGAGAGGAGCGGGGTTTACAATGAGCAGTTCTTC. The genes are TRBV21-1 and TRBJ2-1; the table names TRBD2, a call not compared with the DNA. TRBV21-1 is a recognized pseudogene. The CDR3 is 16 residues long.

This chain joins TRBV5-1 and TRBJ1-4; D ambiguous. This CDR3 spans 12 amino acids. Germline-derived CDR1 and CDR2 are SGHRS and YFSETQ. With 3 bases removed from V and 8 bases from J, the gap between germline ends came to 8 bases. The CDR3 region is CASSSEGEKLFF. The CDR3 DNA is TGCGCCAGCAGCTCCGAAGGCGAAAAACTGTTTTTT.

The CDR3 is CASSPPWSKNIQYF. The CDR3 coding sequence is TGTGCCAGTAGTCCACCATGGAGCAAAAACATTCAGTACTTC. The rearrangement links TRBV19 to TRBJ2-4, with D unresolved. Trimming shortened V by 5 bases and J by 3 bases, and 11 bases separated the two germline ends. The CDR3 extends over 14 amino acids. The germline gives CDR1 LNHDA, CDR2 SQIVND (reference sequence).

This clone showed up just a few times. The chain joins TRBV11-2 to TRBJ1-1; TRBD1 might be the D (6 bases). The ends were cut back, 3 bases at V and 0 bases at J, with 14 bases in the middle. Germline V gene lookup returns CDR1 SGHAT and CDR2 FQNNGV. The CDR3 is made up of 16 amino acids. CDR3 protein: CASSFKTGAMNTEAFF. DNA of the CDR3: TGTGCCAGCAGCTTCAAGACAGGTGCGATGAACACTGAAGCTTTCTTT.

The rearrangement uses TRBV7-7 and TRBJ2-5; weak D call: TRBD2 (6 bases). This CDR3 contains 20 residues. V was clipped by 2 bases and J by 1 base, with 26 bases between them. Germline CDR1 reads SSHAT; CDR2 reads FNYEAQ (reference sequence). CDR3 region: CASSLSRGVETDSSQETQYF. CDR3 DNA: TGTGCCAGCAGCTTATCCCGCGGGGTTGAGACAGACTCTTCCCAAGAGACCCAGTACTTC.

The chain recombines TRBV10-3 with TRBJ2-7; 8 bases are shared with TRBD1. Germline CDR1 ENHRY, CDR2 SYGVKD. CDR3 length: 14 amino acids. With V trimmed by 6 bases and J by 5 bases, 9 bases remained unmatched. The chain's CDR3 is CAIRATGEVHEQYF. Written as DNA, the CDR3 is TGTGCCATCAGGGCGACAGGGGAAGTTCACGAGCAGTACTTC.

The rearrangement links TRBV6-5 to TRBJ1-1; possible D gene TRBD1, 5 bases. V was pared by 7 bases and J by 2 bases, with 14 bases between. This CDR3 contains 14 residues. From germline, CDR1 is MNHEY and CDR2 SVGAGI. This CDR3 reads CASTRGAVNTEAFF. CDR3 bases: TGTGCCAGCACCCGAGGGGCCGTCAACACTGAAGCTTTCTTT.

The chain links TRBV29-1 to TRBJ2-3; 11 bases line up with TRBD2. Germline V gene sequence: CDR1 SQVTM, CDR2 ANQGSEA. CDR3 length: 16 amino acids. V dropped 4 bases and J dropped 1; count of bases not matched to a gene: 7. The CDR3 sequence is CSVVGLAEGGTDTQYF. The CDR3 nucleotides are TGCAGCGTTGTGGGACTAGCGGAGGGCGGCACAGATACGCAGTATTTT.

V usage is TRBV23-1 and J usage is TRBJ2-5, with 8 nucleotides matching TRBD1. TRBV23-1 is an ORF, with its function uncertain. This CDR3 is 17 amino acids long. J was trimmed by 5 bases and V by 0 bases; bases with no gene match: 11. The CDR3 DNA is TGCGCCAGCAGTCAATCCGCTCAGGGGGCGAGGGTGGAGACCCAGTACTTC. It codes for CASSQSAQGARVETQYF.

This chain uses TRBV30 with TRBJ1-6, with a possible D match to TRBD1 (5 bases). CDR1 is GTSNPN, CDR2 SVGIG, per germline (reference sequence). This CDR3 has 18 residues. V shed 2 bases and J shed 3 bases, with 20 bases lying between them. CDR3 sequence (DNA): TGTGCCTGGAGTCTAGCCCGGACAAGGCCAATCTATAATTCACCCCTCCACTTT. Translating it yields CAWSLARTRPIYNSPLHF.

The rearrangement uses TRBV28 and TRBJ1-1; D gene uncertain. The V gene's germline CDR1 is MDHEN and CDR2 SYDVKM. Trimming removed 2 bases at V and 3 bases at J, with 16 bases between. This CDR3 is 16 amino acids long. Here the CDR3 reads CASSLGFWQVYTEAFF. In nucleotides, the CDR3 is TGTGCCAGCAGTTTAGGTTTTTGGCAGGTATACACTGAAGCTTTCTTT.

This clone has a handful of counts. The genes are TRBV7-7 and TRBJ2-2; maybe TRBD2 (5 bases). CDR1 SSHAT and CDR2 FNYEAQ come from the germline V gene (reference sequence). This CDR3 is 14 amino acids long. The V end was cut by 0 bases, the J end by 4 bases, with 6 bases between. CDR3 bases: TGTGCCAGCAGCTTAGCAAGCGGCACCGGGGAGCTGTTTTTT. Residues: CASSLASGTGELFF.

The chain carries TRBV6-5 and TRBJ1-3; D is possibly TRBD1 (6 bases). The ends were cut back, 0 bases at V and 3 bases at J, with 9 bases in the middle. CDR3 length: 15 amino acids. Per germline, CDR1 MNHEY and CDR2 SVGAGI. CDR3 nucleotide sequence: TGTGCCAGCAGTTACTCTACAGGGATTGGAAACACCATATATTTT. Protein product: CASSYSTGIGNTIYF.

V and J are TRBV9 and TRBJ2-3; D is unresolved. CDR3 length: 14 residues. Germline V gene sequence: CDR1 SGDLS, CDR2 YYNGEE. V was pared by 2 bases and J by 1 base, with 8 bases between. CDR3 sequence: CASSVMSGTDTQYF. CDR3 sequence (DNA): TGTGCCAGCAGCGTTATGAGCGGCACAGATACGCAGTATTTT.

The chain links TRBV5-1 to TRBJ1-3; D possibly corresponds to TRBD1 (5 bases). The germline CDR1 and CDR2 sequences are SGHRS and YFSETQ. The CDR3 extends over 14 amino acids. Trimming removed 0 bases from V and 6 bases from J, with 10 bases in between. CDR3 residues: CASSLDGAENTIYF. The CDR3 DNA reads TGCGCCAGCAGCTTGGACGGGGCTGAAAACACCATATATTTT.

The chain employs TRBV7-8 and TRBJ2-7, with 8 bases that match TRBD1. Germline V gene lookup returns CDR1 SGHVS and CDR2 FQNEAQ. Losses at the gene ends were 5 bases for V and 3 bases for J; bases not matched to a gene: 6. The CDR3 loop spans 14 amino acids. CDR3 region: CASSPGTGIYEQYF. The CDR3 DNA reads TGTGCCAGCAGCCCCGGGACAGGTATCTACGAGCAGTACTTC.

The chain joins TRBV6-6 to TRBJ2-6; D gene ambiguous. The CDR3 is 16 residues long. V dropped 2 bases and J dropped 0 bases, with 8 bases sitting between them. Per germline, CDR1 MNHNY and CDR2 SVGAGI (reference sequence). CDR3 bases: TGTGCCAGCAGTTACCACCCAATCTCTGGGGCCAACGTCCTGACTTTC. Protein sequence: CASSYHPISGANVLTF.

This chain links TRBV5-6 with TRBJ2-3; 9 bases fit TRBD2. The V gene's germline CDR1 is SGHDT and CDR2 YYEEEE. V lost 0 bases and J lost 7; bases outside the gene matches: 12. The CDR3 runs to 17 residues. In DNA form, the CDR3 reads TGTGCCAGCAGCTTGGGACAGGAGCGGGAGGCAGCCAATACGCAGTATTTT. It specifies CASSLGQEREAANTQYF.

The chain is built from TRBV29-1 and TRBJ2-2; 13 positions agree with TRBD2. The CDR3 has 13 residues. J lost 7 bases, V lost 7 bases, and 3 bases had no gene match. CDR1 is SQVTM, CDR2 ANQGSEA, per germline. The chain's CDR3 is CSARTSGSGELFF. The CDR3, as DNA: TGCAGCGCTAGGACTAGCGGGAGCGGGGAGCTGTTTTTT.

As concerns this clone: One end of the junction is discordant with germline, which a read error may explain. The rearrangement links TRBV7-7 to TRBJ2-1; the D call may be TRBD1 or TRBD2 (6 bases each). Germline loops: CDR1 SSHAT, CDR2 FNYEAQ (reference sequence). This CDR3 is 12 amino acids long. For the CDR3, the DNA is TGTGCTAGCAGCTTAGGAGGGGGGAGGCAGTTCTTC. Protein: CASSLGGGRQFF.

This clone was seen just once. The CDR3 bases are TGTGCCAGCAGTTTTGGACTAGTTAGTGTCTACGAGCAGTACTTC. Translated: CASSFGLVSVYEQYF. The chain has TRBV28 and TRBJ2-7; TRBD2 matches at 7 bases. The V gene end was trimmed by 3 bases and the J gene end by 3 bases; junction bases not matched to a gene: 8. CDR1 and CDR2 (germline): MDHEN, SYDVKM. CDR3 length equals 15 residues.

The gene calls are TRBV19 and TRBJ2-5; TRBD2 agrees at 7 bases. The CDR3 loop spans 19 amino acids. The V gene's germline CDR1 is LNHDA and CDR2 SQIVND (reference sequence). With V trimmed by 7 bases and J by 5 bases, 25 bases remained unmatched. This CDR3 is CASTHPRASGPAGRETQYF. CDR3 coding DNA: TGTGCCAGTACCCACCCAAGGGCTAGCGGCCCGGCGGGGAGGGAGACCCAGTACTTC. The complete variable domain, with remaining parts taken from reference TRBV19 and TRBJ2-5, reads DGGITQSPKYLFRKEGQNVTLSCEQNLNHDAMYWYRQDPGQGLRLIYYSQIVNDFQKGDIAEGYSVSREKKESFPLTVTSAQKNPTAFYLCASTHPRASGPAGRETQYFGPGTRLLVL.

This clone was seen once. The rearrangement uses TRBV3-1 (or the pseudogene TRBV3-2) and TRBJ2-5, with 8 bases aligning to TRBD1. V was clipped by 5 bases and J by 5 bases; unmatched bases: 13. Germline V gene sequence: CDR1 LGHDT, CDR2 YNNKEL (reference sequence). CDR3 length equals 16 residues. The CDR3 reads CASSDRQGPRGETQYF. The CDR3 DNA reads as TGTGCCAGCAGCGACCGACAGGGGCCGCGAGGGGAGACCCAGTACTTC.

This CDR3 reads CASSLGTGAYEQYF. CDR3 nucleotides: TGTGCCAGCAGCCTCGGGACAGGGGCCTACGAGCAGTACTTC. The chain carries TRBV3-1 (or the pseudogene TRBV3-2) and TRBJ2-7; TRBD1 agrees at 10 bases. The CDR3 totals 14 residues. Looked up from germline, CDR1 is LGHDT and CDR2 is YNNKEL (reference sequence). After removal of 4 bases from V and 2 bases from J, the junction contained 2 bases not matched to a gene.

This chain links TRBV18 with TRBJ2-7, with a tentative D call TRBD2 (6 bases). CDR1 KGHSH and CDR2 LQKENI come from the germline V gene. CDR3 length: 15 amino acids. Between the trimmed V and J ends, which lost 3 bases and 0 bases, there was a span of 12 bases. The CDR3 coding sequence is TGTGCCAGCTCACCCCCGCGGGGCCTCTCCTACGAGCAGTACTTC. Protein product: CASSPPRGLSYEQYF.

V gene TRBV19 combines with J gene TRBJ2-1; weak D call: TRBD2 (6 bases). Germline V CDR1 and CDR2: LNHDA, SQIVND (reference sequence). The CDR3 contains 15 residues. The V end lost 6 bases, the J end lost 3 bases, and 15 bases lay between the germline ends. In DNA, the CDR3 is TGTGCCAGTAGCCAATTAGCCGGGGGCTACAATGAGCAGTTCTTC. Its translation: CASSQLAGGYNEQFF.

V gene TRBV12-3 or TRBV12-4 combines with J gene TRBJ2-3; perhaps TRBD1 as D (6 bases). CDR3 length equals 13 residues. Trimming removed 6 bases from V and 0 bases from J, with 7 bases in between. The CDR3 loop reads CASRTGSTDTQYF. DNA for the CDR3: TGTGCCAGCAGAACAGGGAGCACAGATACGCAGTATTTT.

The rearrangement uses TRBV9 and TRBJ2-4, with 8 bases lining up with TRBD2. Per the germline V gene, CDR1 is SGDLS and CDR2 is YYNGEE. The CDR3 sequence is 15 residues long. J lost 0 bases, V lost 3 bases, and 2 bases had no gene match. The CDR3 reads CASSALAGAKNIQYF. CDR3 bases: TGTGCCAGCAGCGCCCTAGCGGGAGCCAAAAACATTCAGTACTTC.